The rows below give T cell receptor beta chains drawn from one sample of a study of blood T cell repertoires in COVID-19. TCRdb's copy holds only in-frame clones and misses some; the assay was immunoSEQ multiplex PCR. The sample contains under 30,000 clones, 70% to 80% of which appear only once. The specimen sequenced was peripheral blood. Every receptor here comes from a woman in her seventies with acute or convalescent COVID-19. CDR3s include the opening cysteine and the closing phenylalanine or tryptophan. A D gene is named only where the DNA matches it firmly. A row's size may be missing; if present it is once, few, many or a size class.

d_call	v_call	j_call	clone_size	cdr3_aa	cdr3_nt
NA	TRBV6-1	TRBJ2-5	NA	CASSEMGQRETQYF	TGTGCCAGCAGTGAAATGGGACAACGAGAGACCCAGTACTTC
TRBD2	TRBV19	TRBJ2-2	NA	CASSIQSGGTNTGELFF	TGTGCCAGTAGTATACAGTCGGGGGGTACGAACACCGGGGAGCTGTTTTTT
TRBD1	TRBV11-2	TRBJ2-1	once	CASSRDRGGDEQFF	TGTGCCAGCAGCCGGGACAGGGGCGGCGATGAGCAGTTCTTC
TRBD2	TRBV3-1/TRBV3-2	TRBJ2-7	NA	CASSQVSFKGIAGGRSYEQYF	TGTGCCAGCAGCCAAGTGTCCTTTAAGGGAATAGCGGGAGGTCGCTCCTACGAGCAGTACTTC
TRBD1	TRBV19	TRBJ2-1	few	CASSIDRTGVQFF	TGTGCCAGTAGTATAGATCGAACAGGGGTGCAGTTCTTC
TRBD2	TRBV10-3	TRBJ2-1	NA	CAISAASGRDNEQFF	TGTGCCATCAGTGCGGCTAGCGGGAGGGACAATGAGCAGTTCTTC
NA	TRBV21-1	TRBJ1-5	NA	CASSKVGRALSNQPQHF	TGTGCCAGCAGCAAAGTGGGCAGGGCCCTAAGCAATCAGCCCCAGCATTTT
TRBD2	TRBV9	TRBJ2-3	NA	CASSPTSGGFGYTQYF	TGTGCCAGCAGCCCCACTAGCGGGGGGTTCGGGTATACGCAGTATTTT
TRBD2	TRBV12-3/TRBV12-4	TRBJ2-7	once	CASSRTSGYEQYF	TGTGCCAGCAGTCGAACTAGCGGGTACGAGCAGTACTTC
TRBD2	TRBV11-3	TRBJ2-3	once	CASSFSGSTDTQYF	TGTGCCAGCAGCTTTAGCGGGAGCACAGATACGCAGTATTTT
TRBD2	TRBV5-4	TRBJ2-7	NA	CASSLVAGGSDEQYF	TGTGCCAGCAGCTTGGTAGCGGGGGGAAGCGACGAGCAGTACTTC
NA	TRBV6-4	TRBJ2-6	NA	CASRSVSGANVLTF	TGTGCCAGTAGGAGCGTCTCTGGGGCCAACGTCCTGACTTTC
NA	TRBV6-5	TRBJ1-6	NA	CASSTGSGSPLHF	TGTGCCAGCAGTACAGGGTCTGGTTCACCCCTCCACTTT
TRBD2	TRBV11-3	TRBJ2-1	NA	CASSLSGSTMRQFF	TGTGCCAGCAGCTTGAGCGGGAGTACAATGAGGCAGTTCTTC
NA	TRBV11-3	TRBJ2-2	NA	CASSTRDPGELFF	TGTGCCAGCAGCACTAGGGATCCCGGGGAGCTGTTTTTT
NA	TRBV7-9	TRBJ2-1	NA	CASSLVGTLLTYYNEQFF	TGTGCCAGCAGCTTAGTGGGGACTCTTCTTACATACTACAATGAGCAGTTCTTC
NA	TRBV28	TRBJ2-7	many	CASSPTPRPQGFYEQYF	TGTGCCAGCAGTCCTACGCCTCGTCCCCAGGGTTTTTACGAGCAGTACTTC
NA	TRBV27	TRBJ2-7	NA	CASSPTYTYEQYF	TGTGCCAGCAGTCCCACTTATACCTACGAGCAGTACTTC
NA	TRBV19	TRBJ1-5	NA	CASSTTGSNQPQHF	TGTGCCAGTAGTACTACCGGTAGCAATCAGCCCCAGCATTTT
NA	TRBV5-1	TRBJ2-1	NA	CASSVYGLVEQFF	TGCGCCAGCAGCGTATACGGTCTTGTGGAGCAGTTCTTC
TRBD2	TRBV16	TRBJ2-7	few	CASSPTTSVGEQYF	TGTGCCAGCAGCCCAACTACTAGCGTGGGCGAGCAGTACTTC
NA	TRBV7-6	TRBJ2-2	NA	CASSAGPNLSGELFF	TGTGCCAGCAGCGCGGGACCCAATCTATCCGGGGAGCTGTTTTTT
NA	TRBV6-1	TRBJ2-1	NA	CASSEEGTFYNEQFF	TGTGCCAGCAGTGAAGAAGGGACTTTCTACAATGAGCAGTTCTTC
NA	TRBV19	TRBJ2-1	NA	CASSIRAGIDEQFF	TGTGCCAGTAGTATCCGGGCAGGGATCGATGAGCAGTTCTTC
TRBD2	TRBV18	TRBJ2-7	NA	CASSPGTSGMYEQYF	TGTGCCAGCTCCCCAGGGACTAGCGGGATGTACGAGCAGTACTTC
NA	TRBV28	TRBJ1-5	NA	CASSETGPGQPQHF	TGTGCCAGCAGCGAAACAGGGCCAGGTCAGCCCCAGCATTTT
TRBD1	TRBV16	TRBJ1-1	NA	CASSFDRGSRAEAFF	TGTGCCAGCAGCTTCGACAGGGGTAGTCGCGCTGAAGCTTTCTTT
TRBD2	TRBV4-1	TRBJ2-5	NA	CASSQDVFGSGGYQETQYF	TGCGCCAGCAGCCAAGATGTCTTTGGTAGCGGGGGCTACCAAGAGACCCAGTACTTC
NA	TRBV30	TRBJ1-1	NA	CAWRTGTEAFF	TGTGCCTGGAGAACGGGCACTGAAGCTTTCTTT
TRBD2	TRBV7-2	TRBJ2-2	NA	CASSLRLAGGPATGELFF	TGTGCCAGCAGCTTACGACTAGCGGGAGGGCCGGCCACCGGGGAGCTGTTTTTT
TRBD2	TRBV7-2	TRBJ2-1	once	CASSSLAGGPVINEQFF	TGTGCCAGCAGCTCACTAGCGGGAGGGCCGGTTATCAATGAGCAGTTCTTC
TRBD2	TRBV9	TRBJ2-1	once	CASSAGGTSGRFEQFF	TGTGCCAGCAGCGCGGGGGGGACTAGCGGGAGGTTTGAGCAGTTCTTC
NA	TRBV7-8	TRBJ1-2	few	CASSMDSLQGYTF	TGTGCCAGCAGCATGGACAGTTTGCAGGGCTACACCTTC
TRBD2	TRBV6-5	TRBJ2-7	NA	CASEKAGALREQYF	TGTGCCAGCGAAAAAGCGGGGGCCCTTCGCGAGCAGTACTTC
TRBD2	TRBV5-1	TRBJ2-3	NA	CASSLAGGGSPSTDTQYF	TGCGCCAGCAGCCTTGCGGGGGGCGGAAGCCCTAGCACAGATACGCAGTATTTT
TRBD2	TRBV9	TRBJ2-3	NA	CASSPLAVNSDTQYF	TGTGCCAGCAGCCCGCTAGCGGTTAACTCAGATACGCAGTATTTT
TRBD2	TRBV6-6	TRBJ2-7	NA	CASSYPSGRSYEQYF	TGTGCCAGCAGTTACCCTAGCGGGCGCTCCTACGAGCAGTACTTC
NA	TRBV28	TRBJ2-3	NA	CASSRRRTVITDTQYF	TGTGCCAGCAGTCGAAGGAGGACAGTCATAACAGATACGCAGTATTTT
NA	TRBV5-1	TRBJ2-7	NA	CASSLDSLYEQYF	TGCGCCAGCAGCTTGGATTCCCTCTACGAGCAGTACTTC
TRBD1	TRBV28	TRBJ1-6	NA	CASSLKDRDHSPLHF	TGTGCCAGCAGTTTAAAGGACAGGGACCATTCACCCCTCCACTTT
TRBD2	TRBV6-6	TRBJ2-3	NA	CASKREGVRDTQYF	TGTGCCAGCAAACGGGAGGGGGTGCGAGATACGCAGTATTTT
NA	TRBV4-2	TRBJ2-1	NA	CASTATSQNYNEQFF	TGTGCCAGCACCGCAACTAGCCAGAACTACAATGAGCAGTTCTTC
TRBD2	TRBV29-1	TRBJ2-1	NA	CSVEETGAHAGGPYNEQFF	TGCAGCGTTGAAGAGACAGGAGCCCACGCGGGAGGCCCCTACAATGAGCAGTTCTTC
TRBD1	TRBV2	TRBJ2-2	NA	CASTGTVSAGELFF	TGTGCCAGCACCGGGACAGTCTCAGCCGGGGAGCTGTTTTTT
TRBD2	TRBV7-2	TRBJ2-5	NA	CASSSGLAGGQETQYF	TGTGCCAGCAGCAGCGGACTAGCGGGGGGGCAAGAGACCCAGTACTTC
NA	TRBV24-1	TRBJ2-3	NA	CATSAIDTQYF	TGTGCCACCAGTGCCATAGATACGCAGTATTTT
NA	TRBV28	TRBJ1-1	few	CASRPPGDTEAFF	TGTGCCAGCAGACCACCAGGGGACACTGAAGCTTTCTTT
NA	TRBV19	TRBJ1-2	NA	CASSIQPAGAHLVYTF	TGTGCCAGTAGTATCCAGCCGGCGGGGGCCCACCTTGTCTACACCTTC
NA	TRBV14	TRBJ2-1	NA	CASFKSGVSYNEQFF	TGTGCCAGCTTTAAATCTGGAGTTTCCTACAATGAGCAGTTCTTC
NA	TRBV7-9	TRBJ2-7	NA	CASSQRLDRTGWYEQYF	TGTGCCAGCAGCCAACGCCTCGATCGTACAGGGTGGTACGAGCAGTACTTC
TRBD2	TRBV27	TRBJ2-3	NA	CASSPNRPAGVISDTQYF	TGTGCCAGCAGTCCAAACCGCCCGGCGGGGGTTATTTCAGATACGCAGTATTTT
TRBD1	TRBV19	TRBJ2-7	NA	CARESDRDYEQYF	TGTGCCAGGGAGAGCGACAGGGATTACGAGCAGTACTTC